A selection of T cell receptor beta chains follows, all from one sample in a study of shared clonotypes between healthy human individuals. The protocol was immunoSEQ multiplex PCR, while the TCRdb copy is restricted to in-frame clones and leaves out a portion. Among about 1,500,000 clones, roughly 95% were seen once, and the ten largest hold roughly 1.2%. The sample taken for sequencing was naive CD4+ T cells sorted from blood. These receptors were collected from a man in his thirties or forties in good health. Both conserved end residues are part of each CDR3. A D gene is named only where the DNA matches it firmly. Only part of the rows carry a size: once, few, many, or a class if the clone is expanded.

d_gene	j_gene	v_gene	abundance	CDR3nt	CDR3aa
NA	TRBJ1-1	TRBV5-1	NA	TGCGCCAGCAGCTCAGGACTAAGTGGAGCCAACACTGAAGCTTTCTTT	CASSSGLSGANTEAFF
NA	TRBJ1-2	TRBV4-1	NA	TGCGCCAGCAGCCCTAGAGAGTTTAACTATGGCTACACCTTC	CASSPREFNYGYTF
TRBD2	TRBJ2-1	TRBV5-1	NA	TGCGCCAGCAGCCCCGGGACTAGCGGATACAATGAGCAGTTCTTC	CASSPGTSGYNEQFF
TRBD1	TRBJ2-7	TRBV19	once	TGTGCCAGTAGCCTCTATGGGACAGGGTTATACGAGCAGTACTTC	CASSLYGTGLYEQYF
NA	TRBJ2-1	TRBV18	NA	TGTGCCAGCTCACCCCAGCGGGCCTACAATGAGCAGTTCTTC	CASSPQRAYNEQFF
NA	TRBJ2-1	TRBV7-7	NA	TGTGCTAGCAGCTTAGGGCTGGGGCCGAGCTCCTACAATGAGCAGTTCTTC	CASSLGLGPSSYNEQFF
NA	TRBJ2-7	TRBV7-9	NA	TGTGCCAGCAGCGAACGTTGGACTGACAACTCCTACGAGCAGTACTTC	CASSERWTDNSYEQYF
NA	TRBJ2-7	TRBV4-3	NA	TGCGCCAGCAGCCAAGTCCTCCGCTACGAGCAGTACTTC	CASSQVLRYEQYF
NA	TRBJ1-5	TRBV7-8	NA	TGTGCCAGCAGCTTAGGAGGTGAAGCTAATCAGCCCCAGCATTTT	CASSLGGEANQPQHF
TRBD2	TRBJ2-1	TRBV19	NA	TGTGCCAGTACTTCTCGGGGGGGAGGTTACAATGAGCAGTTCTTC	CASTSRGGGYNEQFF
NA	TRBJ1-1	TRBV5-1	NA	TGCGCCAGCAGCTCTACAAGGGGTACTGAAGCTTTCTTT	CASSSTRGTEAFF
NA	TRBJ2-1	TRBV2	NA	TGTGCCAGCAGTCCCTCCGGGTTGCGGAGCCACTCCTACAATGAGCAGTTCTTC	CASSPSGLRSHSYNEQFF
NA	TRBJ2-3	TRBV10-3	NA	TGTGCCATCAGGAAAGGGCTGAGGGAGGAGTATTTT	CAIRKGLREEYF
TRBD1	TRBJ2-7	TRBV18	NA	TGTGCCAGCTCACAATCCCGGGACAGGGGGCTCCACGAGCAGTACTTC	CASSQSRDRGLHEQYF
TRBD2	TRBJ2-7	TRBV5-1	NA	TGCGCCAGCAGCGCCTTAGCGGGAGAGTCCTACGAGCAGTACTTC	CASSALAGESYEQYF
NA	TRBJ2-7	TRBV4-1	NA	TGCGCCAGCAGCCGACCGGGCCAAGGCTTTTACGAGCAGTACTTC	CASSRPGQGFYEQYF
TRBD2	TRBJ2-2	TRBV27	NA	TGTGCCAGCAGTTCGCCGCGACTAGCCAGCGGAGGAGGGGAGCTGTTTTTT	CASSSPRLASGGGELFF
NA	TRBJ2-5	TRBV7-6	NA	TGTGCCAGCAGCCCCGGGGGCGCCGAGACCCAGTACTTC	CASSPGGAETQYF
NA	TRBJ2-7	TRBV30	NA	TGTGCCTGGAGTGTACTTACAGGGTCCCAGGGCGAGCAGTACTTC	CAWSVLTGSQGEQYF
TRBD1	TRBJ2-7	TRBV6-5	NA	TGTGCTACCCGGGACAGGGGAGGCGAGCAGTACTTC	CATRDRGGEQYF
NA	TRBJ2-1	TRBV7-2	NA	TGTGCCAGCAGCTTAGGTCCTAGCGAGTACAATGAGCAGTTCTTC	CASSLGPSEYNEQFF
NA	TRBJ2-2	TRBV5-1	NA	TGCGCCAGCAGCTTGTCACCCAGGGCGAACACCGGGGAGCTGTTTTTT	CASSLSPRANTGELFF